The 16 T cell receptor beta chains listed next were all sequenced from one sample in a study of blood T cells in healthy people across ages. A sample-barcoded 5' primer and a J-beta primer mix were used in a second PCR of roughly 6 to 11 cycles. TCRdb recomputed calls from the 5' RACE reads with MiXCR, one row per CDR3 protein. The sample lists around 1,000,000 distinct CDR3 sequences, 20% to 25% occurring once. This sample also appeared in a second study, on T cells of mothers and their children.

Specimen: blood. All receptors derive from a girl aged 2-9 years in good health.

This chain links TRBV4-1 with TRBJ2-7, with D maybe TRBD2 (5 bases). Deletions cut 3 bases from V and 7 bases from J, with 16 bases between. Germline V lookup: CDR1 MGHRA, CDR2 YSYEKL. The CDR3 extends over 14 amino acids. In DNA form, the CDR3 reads TGCGCCAGCAGCCAGACGGGGAGAGCCAGGGAGCAGTACTTC. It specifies CASSQTGRAREQYF.

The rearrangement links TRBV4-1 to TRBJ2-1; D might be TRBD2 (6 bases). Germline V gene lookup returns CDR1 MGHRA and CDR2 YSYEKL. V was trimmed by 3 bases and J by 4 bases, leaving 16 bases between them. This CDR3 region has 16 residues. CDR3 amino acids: CASSQAGRRPYNEQFF. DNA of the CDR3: TGCGCCAGCAGCCAGGCTGGGAGGAGGCCTTACAATGAGCAGTTCTTC.

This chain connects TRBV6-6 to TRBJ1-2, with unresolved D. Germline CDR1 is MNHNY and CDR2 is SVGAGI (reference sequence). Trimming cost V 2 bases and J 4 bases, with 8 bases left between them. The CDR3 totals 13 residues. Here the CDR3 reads CASSYPGLYGYTF. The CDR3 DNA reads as TGTGCCAGCAGTTACCCGGGCCTCTATGGCTACACCTTC.

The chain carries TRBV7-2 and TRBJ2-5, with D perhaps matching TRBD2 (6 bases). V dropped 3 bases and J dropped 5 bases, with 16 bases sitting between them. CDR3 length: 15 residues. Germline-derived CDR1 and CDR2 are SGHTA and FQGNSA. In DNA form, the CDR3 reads TGTGCCAGCAGCTTTCGGGGGTTTGTGGTGGAGACCCAGTACTTC. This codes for CASSFRGFVVETQYF.

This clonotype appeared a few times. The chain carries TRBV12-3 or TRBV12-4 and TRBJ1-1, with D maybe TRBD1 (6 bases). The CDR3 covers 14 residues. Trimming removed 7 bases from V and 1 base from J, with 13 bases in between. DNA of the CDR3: TGTGCCAGCACCGCAGGGGTGGGGAACACTGAAGCTTTCTTT. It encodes CASTAGVGNTEAFF.

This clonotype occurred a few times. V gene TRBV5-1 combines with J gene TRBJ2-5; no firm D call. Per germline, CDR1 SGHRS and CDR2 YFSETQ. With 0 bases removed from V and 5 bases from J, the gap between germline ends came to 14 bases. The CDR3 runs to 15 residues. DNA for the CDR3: TGCGCCAGCAGCTTGGCAAACAGCGAGTCGGAGACCCAGTACTTC. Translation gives CASSLANSESETQYF.

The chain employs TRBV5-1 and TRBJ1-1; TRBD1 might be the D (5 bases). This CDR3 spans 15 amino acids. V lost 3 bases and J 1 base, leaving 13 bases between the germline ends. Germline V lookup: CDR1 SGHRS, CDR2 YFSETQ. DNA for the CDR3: TGCGCCAGCAGCTGGGACGGACTTCCGAACACTGAAGCTTTCTTT. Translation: CASSWDGLPNTEAFF.

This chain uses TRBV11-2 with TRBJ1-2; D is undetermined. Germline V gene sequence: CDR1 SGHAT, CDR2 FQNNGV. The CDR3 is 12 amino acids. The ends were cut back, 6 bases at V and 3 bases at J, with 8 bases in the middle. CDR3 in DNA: TGTGCCAGCAGTTTTCACGACTATGGCTACACCTTC. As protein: CASSFHDYGYTF.

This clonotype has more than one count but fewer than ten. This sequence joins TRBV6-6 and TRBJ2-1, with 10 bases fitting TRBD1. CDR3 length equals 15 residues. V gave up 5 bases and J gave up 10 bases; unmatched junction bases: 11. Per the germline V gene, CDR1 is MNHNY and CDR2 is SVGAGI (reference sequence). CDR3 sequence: CASSNRDRGVGEQFF. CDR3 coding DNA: TGTGCCAGCAGTAATCGGGACAGGGGTGTAGGAGAGCAGTTCTTC.

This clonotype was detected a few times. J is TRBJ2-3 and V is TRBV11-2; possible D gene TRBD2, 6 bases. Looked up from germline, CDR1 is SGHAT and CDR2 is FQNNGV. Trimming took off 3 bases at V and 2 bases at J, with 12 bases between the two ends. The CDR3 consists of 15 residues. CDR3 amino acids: CASSLEGRDTDTQYF. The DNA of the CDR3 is TGTGCCAGCAGCTTGGAGGGCCGGGACACAGATACGCAGTATTTT.

In DNA, the CDR3 is TGCAGTGCTAGAGATGTCTACGAGCAGTACTTC. Translation: CSARDVYEQYF. The chain is built from TRBV20-1 and TRBJ2-5, with D unclear. TRBJ2-7 explains the end of the DNA better; the J call may be wrong. CDR3 length: 11 residues. CDR1 DFQATT and CDR2 SNEGSKA come from the germline V gene (reference sequence).

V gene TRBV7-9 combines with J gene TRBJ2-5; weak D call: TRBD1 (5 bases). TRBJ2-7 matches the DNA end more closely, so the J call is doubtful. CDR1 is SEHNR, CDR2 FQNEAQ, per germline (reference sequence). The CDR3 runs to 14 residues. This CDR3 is CASSSFGQTYEQYF. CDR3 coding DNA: TGTGCCAGCAGCTCCTTCGGACAAACCTACGAGCAGTACTTC.

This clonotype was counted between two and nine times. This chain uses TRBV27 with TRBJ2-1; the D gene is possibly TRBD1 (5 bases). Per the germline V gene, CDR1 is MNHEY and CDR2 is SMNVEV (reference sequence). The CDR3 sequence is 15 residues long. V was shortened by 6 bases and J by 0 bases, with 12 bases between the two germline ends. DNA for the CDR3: TGTGCCAGCAGGTATCAGACAGTCTCCTACAATGAGCAGTTCTTC. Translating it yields CASRYQTVSYNEQFF.

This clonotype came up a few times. The chain's CDR3 is CATSDERIYTQYF. In DNA form, the CDR3 reads TGTGCCACCAGTGATGAACGGATTTATACGCAGTATTTT. J is TRBJ2-3 and V is TRBV24-1; D gene ambiguous. Deletions cut 3 bases from V and 7 bases from J, with 10 bases between. The CDR3 runs 13 residues. Germline V CDR1 and CDR2: KGHDR, SFDVKD.

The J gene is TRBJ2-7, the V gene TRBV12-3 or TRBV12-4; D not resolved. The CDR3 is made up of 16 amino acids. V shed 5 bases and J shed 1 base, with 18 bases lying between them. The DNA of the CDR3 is TGTGCCAGCAGTCCCACTATAGTCCCCCCTTCCTACGAGCAGTACTTC. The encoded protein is CASSPTIVPPSYEQYF.

The CDR3 here is CASSAYPGQGLSTEAFF. The CDR3 coding sequence is TGTGCCAGCAGCGCCTACCCGGGACAGGGTCTTAGCACTGAAGCTTTCTTT. The chain links TRBV9 to TRBJ1-1, with 9 positions matching TRBD1. V trimming: 3 bases; J trimming: 4 bases; junction bases outside the gene matches: 13. Germline assignment: CDR1 SGDLS and CDR2 YYNGEE. The CDR3 covers 17 residues.